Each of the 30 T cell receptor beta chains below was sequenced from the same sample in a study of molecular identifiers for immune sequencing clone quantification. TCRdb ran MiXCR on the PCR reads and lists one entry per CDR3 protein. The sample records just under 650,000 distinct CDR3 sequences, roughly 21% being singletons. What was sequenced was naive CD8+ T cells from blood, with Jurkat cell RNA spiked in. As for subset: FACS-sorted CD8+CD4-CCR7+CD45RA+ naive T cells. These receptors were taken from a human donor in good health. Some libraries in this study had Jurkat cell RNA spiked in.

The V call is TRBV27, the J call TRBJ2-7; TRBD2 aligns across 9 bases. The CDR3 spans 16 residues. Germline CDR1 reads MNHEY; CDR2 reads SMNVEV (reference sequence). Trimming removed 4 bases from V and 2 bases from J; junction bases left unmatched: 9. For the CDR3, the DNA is TGTGCCAGCAGTTCCTCTCTAGCGGGATCACCCTACGAGCAGTACTTC. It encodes CASSSSLAGSPYEQYF.

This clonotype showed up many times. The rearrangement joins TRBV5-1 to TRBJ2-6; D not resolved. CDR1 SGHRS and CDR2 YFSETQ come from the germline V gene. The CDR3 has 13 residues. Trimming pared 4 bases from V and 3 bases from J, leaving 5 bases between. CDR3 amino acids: CASSPYGANVLTF. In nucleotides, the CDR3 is TGCGCCAGCAGCCCCTATGGGGCCAACGTCCTGACTTTC.

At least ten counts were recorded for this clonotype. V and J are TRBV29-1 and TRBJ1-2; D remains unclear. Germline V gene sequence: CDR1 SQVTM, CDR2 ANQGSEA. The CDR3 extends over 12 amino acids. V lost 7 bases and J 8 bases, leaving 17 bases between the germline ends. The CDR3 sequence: CSAPDLPNGYTF. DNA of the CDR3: TGCAGCGCCCCAGACCTCCCGAACGGCTACACCTTC.

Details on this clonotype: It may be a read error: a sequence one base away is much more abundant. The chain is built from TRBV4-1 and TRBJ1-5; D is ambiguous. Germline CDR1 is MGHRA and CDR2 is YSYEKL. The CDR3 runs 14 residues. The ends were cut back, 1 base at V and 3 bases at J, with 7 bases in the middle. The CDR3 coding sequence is TGCGCCAGCAGCCAAGTTTACCCCAATCAGCCCCAGCATTTT. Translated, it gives CASSQVYPNQPQHF.

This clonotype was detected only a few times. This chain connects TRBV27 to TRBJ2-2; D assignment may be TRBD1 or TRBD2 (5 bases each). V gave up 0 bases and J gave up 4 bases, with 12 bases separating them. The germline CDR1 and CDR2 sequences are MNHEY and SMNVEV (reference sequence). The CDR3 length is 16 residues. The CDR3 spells CASSLSSGAATGELFF. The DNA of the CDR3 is TGTGCCAGCAGTTTATCATCCGGGGCCGCCACCGGGGAGCTGTTTTTT.

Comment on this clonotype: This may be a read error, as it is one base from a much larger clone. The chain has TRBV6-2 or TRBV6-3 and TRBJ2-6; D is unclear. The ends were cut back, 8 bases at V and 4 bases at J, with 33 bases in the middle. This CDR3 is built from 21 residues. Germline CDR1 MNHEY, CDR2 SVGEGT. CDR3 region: CASGQSLSRPRPGQGANVLTF. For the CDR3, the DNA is TGTGCCAGCGGTCAGTCCCTATCACGACCACGTCCAGGCCAAGGGGCCAACGTCCTGACTTTC.

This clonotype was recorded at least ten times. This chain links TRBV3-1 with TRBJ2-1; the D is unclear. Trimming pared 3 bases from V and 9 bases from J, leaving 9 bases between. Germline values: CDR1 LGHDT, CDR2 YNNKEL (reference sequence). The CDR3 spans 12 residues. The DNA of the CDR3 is TGTGCCAGCAGCCATGAGTTGGGTGAGCAGTTCTTC. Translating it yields CASSHELGEQFF.

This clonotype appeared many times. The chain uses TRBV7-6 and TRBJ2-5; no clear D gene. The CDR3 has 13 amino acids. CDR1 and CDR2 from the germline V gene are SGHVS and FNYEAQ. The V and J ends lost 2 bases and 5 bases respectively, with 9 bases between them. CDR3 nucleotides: TGTGCCAGCAGCTTATGGTTGGAGGAGACCCAGTACTTC. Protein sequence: CASSLWLEETQYF.

CDR3 residues: CASRFFLEDGAFF. CDR3 coding DNA: TGCGCCAGCAGATTTTTTTTGGAAGACGGAGCTTTCTTT. The chain couples TRBV10-2 to TRBJ1-1; D remains unclear. Trimming took 6 bases from V and 10 from J, leaving 18 bases between them. CDR1 is WSHSY and CDR2 is SAAADI in the germline V gene. CDR3 length equals 13 residues.

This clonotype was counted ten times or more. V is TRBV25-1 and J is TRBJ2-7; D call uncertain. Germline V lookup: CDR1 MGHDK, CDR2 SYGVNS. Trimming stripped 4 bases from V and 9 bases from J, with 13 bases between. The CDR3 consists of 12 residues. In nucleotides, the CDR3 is TGTGCCAGCAGTGCCCCCTGCTGTACGCAGTACTTC. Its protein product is CASSAPCCTQYF.

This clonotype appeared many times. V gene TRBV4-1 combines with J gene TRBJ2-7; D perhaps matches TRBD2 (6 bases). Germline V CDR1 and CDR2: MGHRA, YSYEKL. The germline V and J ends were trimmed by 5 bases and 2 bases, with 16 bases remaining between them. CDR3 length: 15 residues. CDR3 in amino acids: CASSWTRGNAYEQYF. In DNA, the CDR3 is TGCGCCAGCAGCTGGACGCGGGGTAACGCCTACGAGCAGTACTTC.

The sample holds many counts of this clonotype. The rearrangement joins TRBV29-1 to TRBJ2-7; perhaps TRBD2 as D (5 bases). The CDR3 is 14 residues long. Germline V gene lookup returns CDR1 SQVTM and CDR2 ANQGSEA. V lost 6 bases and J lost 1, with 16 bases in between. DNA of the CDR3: TGCAGCGTGGTAGGACTTCAACCGTCCTACGAGCAGTACTTC. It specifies CSVVGLQPSYEQYF.

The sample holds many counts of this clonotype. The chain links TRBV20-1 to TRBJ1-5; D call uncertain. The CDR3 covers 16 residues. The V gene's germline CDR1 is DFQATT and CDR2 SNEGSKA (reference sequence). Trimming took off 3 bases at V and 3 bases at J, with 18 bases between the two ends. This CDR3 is CSARALVGADNQPQHF. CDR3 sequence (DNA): TGCAGTGCTAGGGCTCTTGTGGGCGCAGACAATCAGCCCCAGCATTTT.

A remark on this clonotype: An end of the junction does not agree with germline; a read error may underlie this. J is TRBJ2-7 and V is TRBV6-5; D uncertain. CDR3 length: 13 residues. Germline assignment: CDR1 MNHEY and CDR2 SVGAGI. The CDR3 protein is CAGSPDGSYEQYF. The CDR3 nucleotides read TGTGCCGGCAGCCCAGACGGGTCCTACGAGCAGTACTTC.

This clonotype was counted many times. CDR3 protein: CASSSALKTSGTGELFF. CDR3 DNA sequence: TGTGCCAGCAGCTCCGCGTTAAAGACTAGCGGCACCGGGGAGCTGTTTTTT. This chain connects TRBV7-9 to TRBJ2-2; 9 bases map to TRBD2. Germline V CDR1 and CDR2: SEHNR, FQNEAQ (reference sequence). The CDR3 has 17 residues. Germline trimming cut 4 bases from V and 4 bases from J; bases unmatched to any gene: 10.

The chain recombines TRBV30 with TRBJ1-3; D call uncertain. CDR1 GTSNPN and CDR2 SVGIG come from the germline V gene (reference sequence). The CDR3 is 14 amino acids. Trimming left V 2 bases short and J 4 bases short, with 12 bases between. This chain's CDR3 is CAWSREELGNTIYF. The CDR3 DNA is TGTGCCTGGAGTCGTGAAGAACTAGGAAACACCATATATTTT.

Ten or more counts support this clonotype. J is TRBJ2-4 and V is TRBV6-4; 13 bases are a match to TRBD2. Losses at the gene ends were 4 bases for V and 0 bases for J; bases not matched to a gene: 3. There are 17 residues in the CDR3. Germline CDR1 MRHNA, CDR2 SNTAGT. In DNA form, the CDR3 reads TGTGCCAGCAGTGGACTAGCGGGAGGTCCAGCCAAAAACATTCAGTACTTC. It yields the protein CASSGLAGGPAKNIQYF.

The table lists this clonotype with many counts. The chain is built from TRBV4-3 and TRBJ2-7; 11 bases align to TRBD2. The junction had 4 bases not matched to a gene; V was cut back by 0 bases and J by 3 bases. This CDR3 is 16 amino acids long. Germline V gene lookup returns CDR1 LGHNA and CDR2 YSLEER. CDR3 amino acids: CASSQEELAGGYEQYF. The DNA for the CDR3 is TGCGCCAGCAGCCAAGAGGAGCTAGCGGGGGGCTACGAGCAGTACTTC.

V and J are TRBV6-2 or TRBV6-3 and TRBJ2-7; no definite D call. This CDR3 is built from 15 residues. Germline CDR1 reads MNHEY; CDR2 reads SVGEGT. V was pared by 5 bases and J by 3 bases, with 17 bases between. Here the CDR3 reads CASSKPTIPNYEQYF. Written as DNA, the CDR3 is TGTGCCAGCAGTAAGCCGACCATTCCCAACTACGAGCAGTACTTC.

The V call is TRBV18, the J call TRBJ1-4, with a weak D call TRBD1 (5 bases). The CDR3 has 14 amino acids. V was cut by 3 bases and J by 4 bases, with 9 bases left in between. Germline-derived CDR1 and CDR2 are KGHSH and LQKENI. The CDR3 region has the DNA TGTGCCAGCTCACCGGACACGATTAATGAAAAACTGTTTTTT. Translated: CASSPDTINEKLFF.

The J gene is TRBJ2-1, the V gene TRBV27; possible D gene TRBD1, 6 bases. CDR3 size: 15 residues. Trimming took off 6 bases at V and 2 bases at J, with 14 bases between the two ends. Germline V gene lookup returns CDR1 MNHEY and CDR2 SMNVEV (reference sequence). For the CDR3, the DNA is TGTGCCAGCAGAGGGACACCTCCGACCTACAATGAGCAGTTCTTC. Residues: CASRGTPPTYNEQFF.

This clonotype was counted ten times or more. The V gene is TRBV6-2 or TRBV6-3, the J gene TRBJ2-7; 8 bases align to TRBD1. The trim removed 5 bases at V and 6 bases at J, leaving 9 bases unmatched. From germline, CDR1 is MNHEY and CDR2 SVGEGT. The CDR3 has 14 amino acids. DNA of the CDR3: TGTGCCAGCAGTATCCGGACAGGGCTGTCCGAGCAGTACTTC. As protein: CASSIRTGLSEQYF.

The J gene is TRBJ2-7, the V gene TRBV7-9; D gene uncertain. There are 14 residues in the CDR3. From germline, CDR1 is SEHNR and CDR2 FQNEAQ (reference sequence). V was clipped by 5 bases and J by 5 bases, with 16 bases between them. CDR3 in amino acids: CASSLAAPFDEQYF. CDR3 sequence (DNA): TGTGCCAGCAGCCTCGCGGCCCCTTTTGACGAGCAGTACTTC.

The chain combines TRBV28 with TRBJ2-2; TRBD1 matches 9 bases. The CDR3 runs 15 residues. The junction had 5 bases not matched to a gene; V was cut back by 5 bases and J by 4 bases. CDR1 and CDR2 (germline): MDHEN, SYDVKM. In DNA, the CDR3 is TGTGCCAGCAGTCCGGTGGGACAGGGCACCGGGGAGCTGTTTTTT. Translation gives CASSPVGQGTGELFF.

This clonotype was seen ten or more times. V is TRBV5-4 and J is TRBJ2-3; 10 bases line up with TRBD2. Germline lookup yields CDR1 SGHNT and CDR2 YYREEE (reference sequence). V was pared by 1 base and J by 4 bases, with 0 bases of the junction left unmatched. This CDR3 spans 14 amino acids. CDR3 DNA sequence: TGTGCCAGCAGCTTGACTAGCGGGGCAGATACGCAGTATTTT. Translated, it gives CASSLTSGADTQYF.

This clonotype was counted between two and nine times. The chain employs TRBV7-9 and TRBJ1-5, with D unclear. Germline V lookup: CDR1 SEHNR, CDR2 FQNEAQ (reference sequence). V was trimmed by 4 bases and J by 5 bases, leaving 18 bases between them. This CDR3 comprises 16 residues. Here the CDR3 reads CASSSQDPGVDQPQHF. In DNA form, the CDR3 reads TGTGCCAGCAGCTCCCAAGACCCCGGGGTGGATCAGCCCCAGCATTTT.

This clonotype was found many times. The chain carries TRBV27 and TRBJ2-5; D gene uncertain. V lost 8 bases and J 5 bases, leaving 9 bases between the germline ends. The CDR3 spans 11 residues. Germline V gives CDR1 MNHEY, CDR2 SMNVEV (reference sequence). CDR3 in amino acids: CASGFLETQYF. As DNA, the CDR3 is TGTGCCAGCGGGTTTCTTGAGACCCAGTACTTC.

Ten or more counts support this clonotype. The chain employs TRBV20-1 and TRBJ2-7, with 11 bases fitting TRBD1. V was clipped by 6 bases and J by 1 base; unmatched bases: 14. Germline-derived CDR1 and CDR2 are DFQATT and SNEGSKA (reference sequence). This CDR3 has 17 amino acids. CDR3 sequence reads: CSATPGQGVSFSYEQYF. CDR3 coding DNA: TGCAGTGCAACCCCGGGACAGGGGGTATCCTTTTCCTACGAGCAGTACTTC.

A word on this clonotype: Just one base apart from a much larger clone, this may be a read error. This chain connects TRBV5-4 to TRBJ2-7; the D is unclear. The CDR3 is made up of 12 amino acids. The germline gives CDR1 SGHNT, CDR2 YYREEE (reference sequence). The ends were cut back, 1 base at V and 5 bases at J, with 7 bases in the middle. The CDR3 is CASSLTANEQYF. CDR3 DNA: TGTGCCAGCAGCTTGACGGCGAACGAGCAGTACTTC. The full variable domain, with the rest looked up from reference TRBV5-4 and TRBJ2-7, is ETGVTQSPTHLIKTRGQQVTLRCSSQSGHNTVSWYQQALGQGPQFIFQYYREEENGRGNFPPRFSGLQFPNYSSELNVNALELDDSALYLCASSLTANEQYFGPGTRLTVT.

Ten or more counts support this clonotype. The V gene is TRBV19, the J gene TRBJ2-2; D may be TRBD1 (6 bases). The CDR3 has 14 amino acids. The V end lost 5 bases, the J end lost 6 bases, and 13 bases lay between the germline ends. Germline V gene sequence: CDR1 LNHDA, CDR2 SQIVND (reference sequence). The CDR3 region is CASSLPQGPGELFF. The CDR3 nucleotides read TGTGCCAGTAGTCTACCACAGGGTCCCGGGGAGCTGTTTTTT.